This is a list of T cell receptor beta chains from one sample in a study of blood T cell repertoires in COVID-19. TCRdb's table, derived via immunoSEQ multiplex PCR, lists solely in-frame clones and lacks some. The repertoire holds some 210,000 clones, with about 92% as singletons. The sequenced sample consisted of peripheral blood. Every receptor here comes from a man aged 30 to 45 with acute or convalescent COVID-19. CDR3s include the opening cysteine and the closing phenylalanine or tryptophan. Fields, in order: J gene, D gene, V gene, clone size, CDR3 DNA, CDR3 protein. The D gene is left open where the match is weak. Some rows have no size entry. The others give once, few or many, or a class for an expanded clone.

>TRBJ1-1|TRBD1|TRBV5-1|few
TGCGCCAGCAGCCCCGGACAGGGACGAAACACTGAAGCTTTCTTT
CASSPGQGRNTEAFF
>TRBJ2-7|NA|TRBV28|NA
TGTGCCAGCATCGGGGTTCGGTCCTACGAGCAGTACTTC
CASIGVRSYEQYF
>TRBJ2-7|NA|TRBV3-1/TRBV3-2|NA
TGTGCCAGCGGGGAGTACGAGCAGTACTTC
CASGEYEQYF
>TRBJ2-1|NA|TRBV7-6|NA
TGTGCCAGCAGCTTAGTTCCCGGGGGATTGAATGAGCAGTTCTTC
CASSLVPGGLNEQFF
>TRBJ2-5|NA|TRBV11-2|NA
TGTGCCAGCAGCCCGACTCGGGGGAGAGAGACCCAGTACTTC
CASSPTRGRETQYF
>TRBJ2-7|NA|TRBV27|NA
TGTGCCAGCAGTCTTGCGGGCAAATACGAGCAGTACTTC
CASSLAGKYEQYF
>TRBJ2-1|NA|TRBV5-1|NA
TGCGCCAGCAGCTTGGCAGGAACCTACAATGAGCAGTTCTTC
CASSLAGTYNEQFF
>TRBJ1-6|NA|TRBV28|NA
TGTGCCAGCAGTTTCCCGGATTCACCCCTCCACTTT
CASSFPDSPLHF
>TRBJ2-7|NA|TRBV28|NA
TGTGCCAGCAGTTTATTGGTGGGGGCCGGCACCTACGAGCAGTACTTC
CASSLLVGAGTYEQYF
>TRBJ1-2|TRBD1|TRBV7-3|NA
TGTGCCAGCAGCTTAGAGGGGGCCTATGGCTACACCTTC
CASSLEGAYGYTF
>TRBJ1-4|NA|TRBV6-4|NA
TGTGCCAGCAGTGTCCGGTTTAATGAAAAACTGTTTTTT
CASSVRFNEKLFF
>TRBJ1-6|NA|TRBV6-6|NA
TGTGCCAGCAGTTACTCGGTCCGGGAGGATTCACCCCTCCACTTT
CASSYSVREDSPLHF
>TRBJ2-7|NA|TRBV18|NA
TGTGCCAGTCAGAGAGGTATTCCCTACGAGCAGTACTTC
CASQRGIPYEQYF
>TRBJ1-4|NA|TRBV9|NA
TGTGCCAGCAGCGTATACAGCACGATTAGTGAAAAACTGTTTTTT
CASSVYSTISEKLFF
>TRBJ2-7|TRBD2|TRBV7-9|NA
TGTGCCAGCAGCTTTCCGGGGCGGGAGGCCTACGAGCAGTACTTC
CASSFPGREAYEQYF
>TRBJ1-1|NA|TRBV11-2|NA
TGTGCCAGCAGCTTCAACCCACTCCGGTCCAACTTT
CASSFNPLRSNF
>TRBJ1-1|NA|TRBV28|once
TGTGCCAGCAGTTTAGGCAGGCCCGAAGCTTTCTTT
CASSLGRPEAFF
>TRBJ1-5|TRBD1|TRBV5-1|NA
TGCGCCAGCAGCAGACAGGGTGGGAGCAATCAGCCCCAGCATTTT
CASSRQGGSNQPQHF
>TRBJ1-2|TRBD1|TRBV18|NA
TGTGCCAGCTCACCCCAGACAGGGGGCGCGGGCTACACCTTC
CASSPQTGGAGYTF
>TRBJ1-4|TRBD1|TRBV5-6|NA
TGTGCCAGCAGTCGACAGGGGAGTGAAAAACTGTTTTTT
CASSRQGSEKLFF
>TRBJ1-2|TRBD1|TRBV19|NA
TGTGCCAGTAGTGGGACAGGCGCCTTAGCTAACTATGGCTACACCTTC
CASSGTGALANYGYTF
>TRBJ1-2|NA|TRBV13|NA
TGTGCCAGCAGTGAACAGGTGAATGGCTACACCTTC
CASSEQVNGYTF
>TRBJ2-3|NA|TRBV19|NA
TGTGCCAGTGCAGGGATGGGATATACGCAGTATTTT
CASAGMGYTQYF
>TRBJ1-5|NA|TRBV19|NA
TGTGCCAGTAGTATGTCTCGGGGGAATCAGCCCCAGCATTTT
CASSMSRGNQPQHF
>TRBJ2-1|TRBD1|TRBV6-5|NA
TGTGCCAGCAGTTTCCCCCGACAGGGTTTGAATGAGCAGTTCTTC
CASSFPRQGLNEQFF
>TRBJ2-7|NA|TRBV5-1|NA
TGCGCCAGCACCACGGGGGATTTGGACTCCTACGAGCAGTACTTC
CASTTGDLDSYEQYF
>TRBJ1-2|NA|TRBV7-2|NA
TGTGCCAGCAGCTTAGGGGGCACAGCGAGGAACTATGGCTACACCTTC
CASSLGGTARNYGYTF
>TRBJ2-5|TRBD2|TRBV7-9|once
TGTGCCAGCAGCTTAGGGCTAGCGGGAGCCGGGGAGACCCAGTACTTC
CASSLGLAGAGETQYF
>TRBJ2-3|TRBD2|TRBV5-1|NA
TGCGCCAGCAGCTGGACTAGCGCCACAGATACGCAGTATTTT
CASSWTSATDTQYF
>TRBJ2-5|TRBD1|TRBV5-6|once
TGTGCCAGCAGCTTGGCCGGGACAGAAGAAGAGACCCAGTACTTC
CASSLAGTEEETQYF
>TRBJ2-7|NA|TRBV5-6|NA
TGTGCCAGCAGTAACGGCGGGGTCGGCAGGTACGAGCAGTACTTC
CASSNGGVGRYEQYF
>TRBJ1-6|NA|TRBV30|NA
TGTGCCTGGAGTTGGAGCCCTTTTGAGCCCCTCCACTTT
CAWSWSPFEPLHF
>TRBJ1-6|TRBD1|TRBV7-8|NA
TGTGCCAGCAGACGTACGACAGGGGGTGTTTCACCCCTCCACTTT
CASRRTTGGVSPLHF
>TRBJ2-4|NA|TRBV11-3|NA
TGTGCCAGCAGCGAGGGAAGCGGGACAAGGGGGAAAAACATTCAGTACTTC
CASSEGSGTRGKNIQYF
>TRBJ1-4|NA|TRBV29-1|NA
TGCAGCGGGACAGTTAATGCACGTGAAAAACTGTTTTTT
CSGTVNAREKLFF
>TRBJ2-2|TRBD1|TRBV9|once
TGTGCCAGCAGCGCACGGACAGGGGGCTTCGGGGAGCTGTTTTTT
CASSARTGGFGELFF
>TRBJ2-7|TRBD1|TRBV28|few
TGTGCCAGCAGTTTCAGAGGGACAGGGGAATACGAGCAGTACTTC
CASSFRGTGEYEQYF
>TRBJ1-2|NA|TRBV29-1|NA
TGCAGCGTTGTGGACAATGGCTACACCTTC
CSVVDNGYTF
>TRBJ1-5|NA|TRBV3-1/TRBV3-2|NA
TGTGCCAGCAGCCATACTAATCAGCCCCAGCATTTT
CASSHTNQPQHF
>TRBJ1-6|NA|TRBV27|once
TGTGCCAGCAGTATAACAGGCCTAAATTCACCCCTCCACTTT
CASSITGLNSPLHF